The clone carrying this T cell receptor (beta chain) was counted a few times. A much larger clone differs by one base, so this may be a read error. The data were obtained in a study of CD8+CD57+ T cells in acquired aplastic anemia. Using genomic DNA as the template, TCR beta VDJ and CDR3 profiling was carried out. TCRdb reprocessed the reads via MiXCR and lists one record per CDR3 protein. The table has 450,000 to 550,000 distinct CDR3 sequences, more than 25% seen once; the top ten hold around 0.82%. Sequencing was done on patients that had shown CD8+CD57+ cell expansion by flow cytometry. The CDR3 contains 10 residues. The ends were cut back, 10 bases at V and 2 bases at J, with 6 bases in the middle. Germline V gene lookup returns CDR1 ENHRY and CDR2 SYGVKD.

This TCR derives from a human donor with aplastic anemia. The specimen was sorted CD4+, CD8+, or CD8+CD57+ T cells (not recorded which) from PBMCs. The rearrangement joins TRBV10-3 to TRBJ2-7; D is perhaps TRBD1 (5 bases). Here the CDR3 reads CASRAYEQYF. The CDR3 region has the DNA TGTGCCAGCAGGGCCTACGAGCAGTACTTC.